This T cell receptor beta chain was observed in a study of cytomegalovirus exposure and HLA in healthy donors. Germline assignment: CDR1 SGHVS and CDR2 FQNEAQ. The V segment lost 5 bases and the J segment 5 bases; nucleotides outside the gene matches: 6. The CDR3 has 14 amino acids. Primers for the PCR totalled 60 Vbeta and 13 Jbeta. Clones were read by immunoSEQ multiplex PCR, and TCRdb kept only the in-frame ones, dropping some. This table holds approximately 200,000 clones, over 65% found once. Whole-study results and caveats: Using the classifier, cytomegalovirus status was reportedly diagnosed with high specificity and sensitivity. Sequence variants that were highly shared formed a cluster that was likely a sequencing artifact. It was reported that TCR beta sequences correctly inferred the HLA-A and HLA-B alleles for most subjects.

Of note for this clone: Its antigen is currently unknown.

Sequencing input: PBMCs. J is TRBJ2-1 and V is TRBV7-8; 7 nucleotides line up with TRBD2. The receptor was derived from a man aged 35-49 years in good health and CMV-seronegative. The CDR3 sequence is CASSLRTRDNEQFF. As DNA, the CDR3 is TGTGCCAGCAGCCTTCGGACTAGAGACAATGAGCAGTTCTTC.